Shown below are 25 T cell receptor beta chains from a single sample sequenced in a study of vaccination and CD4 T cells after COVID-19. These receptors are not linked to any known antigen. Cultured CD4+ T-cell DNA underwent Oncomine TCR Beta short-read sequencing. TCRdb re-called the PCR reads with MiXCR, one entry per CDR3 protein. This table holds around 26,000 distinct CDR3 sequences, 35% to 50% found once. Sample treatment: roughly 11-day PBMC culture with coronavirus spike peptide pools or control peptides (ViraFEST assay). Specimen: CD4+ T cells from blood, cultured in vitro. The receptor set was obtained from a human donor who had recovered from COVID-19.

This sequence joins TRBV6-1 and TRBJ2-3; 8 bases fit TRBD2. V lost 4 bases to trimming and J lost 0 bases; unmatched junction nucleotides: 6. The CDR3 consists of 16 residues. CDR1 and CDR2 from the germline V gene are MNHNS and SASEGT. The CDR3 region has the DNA TGTGCCAGCAGTGGCCTTTCGGGGGGGAGCACAGATACGCAGTATTTT. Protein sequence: CASSGLSGGSTDTQYF.

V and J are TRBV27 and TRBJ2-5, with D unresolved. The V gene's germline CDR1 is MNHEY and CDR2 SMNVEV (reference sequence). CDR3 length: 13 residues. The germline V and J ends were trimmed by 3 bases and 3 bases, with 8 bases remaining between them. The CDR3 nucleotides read TGTGCCAGCAGTTTCCAAGGAGAAGAGACCCAGTACTTC. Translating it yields CASSFQGEETQYF.

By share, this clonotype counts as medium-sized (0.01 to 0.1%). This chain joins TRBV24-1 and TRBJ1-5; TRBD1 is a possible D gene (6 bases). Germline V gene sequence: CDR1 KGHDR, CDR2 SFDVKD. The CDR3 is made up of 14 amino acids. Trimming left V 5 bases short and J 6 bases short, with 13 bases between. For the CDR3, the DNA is TGTGCCACCAGTGTAGGGGGTATCGGTCAGCCCCAGCATTTT. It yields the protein CATSVGGIGQPQHF.

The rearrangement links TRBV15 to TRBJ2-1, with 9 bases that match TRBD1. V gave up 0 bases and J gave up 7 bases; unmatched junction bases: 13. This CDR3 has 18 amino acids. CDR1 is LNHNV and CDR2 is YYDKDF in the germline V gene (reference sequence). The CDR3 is CATSREMSGTGRVNEQFF. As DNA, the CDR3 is TGTGCCACCAGCAGAGAGATGTCCGGGACAGGGAGGGTGAATGAGCAGTTCTTC.

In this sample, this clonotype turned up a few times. The CDR3 sequence: CASSRDLAVRPGELFF. CDR3 nucleotides: TGTGCCAGCAGTAGAGACCTAGCGGTTCGGCCCGGGGAGCTGTTTTTT. The rearrangement links TRBV28 to TRBJ2-2; 7 positions agree with TRBD2. V lost 5 bases and J lost 6; bases outside the gene matches: 12. Germline V gene lookup returns CDR1 MDHEN and CDR2 SYDVKM. This CDR3 is 16 amino acids long.

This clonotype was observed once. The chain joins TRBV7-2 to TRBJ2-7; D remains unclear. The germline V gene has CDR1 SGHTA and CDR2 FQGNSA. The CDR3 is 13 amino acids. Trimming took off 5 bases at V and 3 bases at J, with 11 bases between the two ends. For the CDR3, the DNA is TGTGCCAGCAGCCCGAACCTTTACTACGAGCAGTACTTC. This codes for CASSPNLYYEQYF.

The CDR3 coding sequence is TGTGCCAGCAGTTCCTTTGGCGGTAACACTGAAGCTTTCTTT. It encodes CASSSFGGNTEAFF. This chain links TRBV6-5 with TRBJ1-1; D is unclear. Germline loops: CDR1 MNHEY, CDR2 SVGAGI. This CDR3 is built from 14 residues. V was trimmed by 4 bases and J by 2 bases, leaving 11 bases between them.

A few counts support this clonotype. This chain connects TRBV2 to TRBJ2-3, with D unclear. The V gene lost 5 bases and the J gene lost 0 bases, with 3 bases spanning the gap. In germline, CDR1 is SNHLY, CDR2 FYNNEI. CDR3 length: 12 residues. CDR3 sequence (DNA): TGTGCCAGCAGTATTAGCACAGATACGCAGTATTTT. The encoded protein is CASSISTDTQYF.

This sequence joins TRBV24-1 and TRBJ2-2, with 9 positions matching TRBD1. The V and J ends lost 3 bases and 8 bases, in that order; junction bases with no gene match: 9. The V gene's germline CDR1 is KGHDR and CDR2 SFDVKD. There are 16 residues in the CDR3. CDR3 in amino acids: CATSDTGTGKRGELFF. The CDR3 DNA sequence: TGTGCCACCAGTGATACCGGGACAGGGAAGCGAGGGGAGCTGTTTTTT.

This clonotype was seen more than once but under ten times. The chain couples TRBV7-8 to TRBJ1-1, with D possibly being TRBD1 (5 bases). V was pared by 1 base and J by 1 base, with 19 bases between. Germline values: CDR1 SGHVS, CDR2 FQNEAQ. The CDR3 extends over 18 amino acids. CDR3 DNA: TGTGCCAGCAGCTTAGTAGGGGAGACTGGGCAGTCGAACACTGAAGCTTTCTTT. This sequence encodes CASSLVGETGQSNTEAFF.

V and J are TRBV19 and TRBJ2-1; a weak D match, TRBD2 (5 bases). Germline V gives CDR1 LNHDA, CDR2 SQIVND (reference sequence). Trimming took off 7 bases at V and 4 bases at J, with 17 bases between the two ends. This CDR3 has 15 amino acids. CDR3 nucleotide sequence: TGTGCCAGTACAGTTCTCGGGGATCGGTACAATGAGCAGTTCTTC. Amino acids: CASTVLGDRYNEQFF.

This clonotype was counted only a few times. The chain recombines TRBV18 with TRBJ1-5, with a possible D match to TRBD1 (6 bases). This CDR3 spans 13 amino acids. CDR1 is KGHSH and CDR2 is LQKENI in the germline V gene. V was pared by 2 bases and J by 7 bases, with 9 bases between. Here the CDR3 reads CASSPGQFQPQHF. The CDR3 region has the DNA TGTGCCAGCTCACCAGGACAGTTCCAGCCCCAGCATTTT.

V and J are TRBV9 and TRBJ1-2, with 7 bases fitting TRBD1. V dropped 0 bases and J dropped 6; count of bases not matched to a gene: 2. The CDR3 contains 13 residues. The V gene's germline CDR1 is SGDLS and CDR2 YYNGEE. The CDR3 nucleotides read TGTGCCAGCAGCGTAGGACAGGGCAATGGCTACACCTTC. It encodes CASSVGQGNGYTF.

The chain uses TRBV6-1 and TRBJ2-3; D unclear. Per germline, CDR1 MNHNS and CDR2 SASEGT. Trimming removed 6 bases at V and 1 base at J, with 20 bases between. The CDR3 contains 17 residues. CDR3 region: CASSTPRPAYRTDTQYF. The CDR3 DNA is TGTGCCAGCAGCACACCGCGCCCAGCGTACCGCACAGATACGCAGTATTTT.

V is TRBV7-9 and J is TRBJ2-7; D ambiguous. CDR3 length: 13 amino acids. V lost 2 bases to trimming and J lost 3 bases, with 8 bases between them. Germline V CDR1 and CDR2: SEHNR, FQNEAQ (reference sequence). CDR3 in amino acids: CASSLLGIYEQYF. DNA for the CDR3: TGTGCCAGCAGCTTACTTGGGATCTACGAGCAGTACTTC.

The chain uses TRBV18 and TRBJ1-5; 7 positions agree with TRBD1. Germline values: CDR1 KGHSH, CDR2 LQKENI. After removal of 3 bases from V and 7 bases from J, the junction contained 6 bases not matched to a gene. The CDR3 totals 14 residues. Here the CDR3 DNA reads TGTGCCAGCTCACCGAGACAGGGCGGCCAGCCCCAGCATTTT. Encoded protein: CASSPRQGGQPQHF.

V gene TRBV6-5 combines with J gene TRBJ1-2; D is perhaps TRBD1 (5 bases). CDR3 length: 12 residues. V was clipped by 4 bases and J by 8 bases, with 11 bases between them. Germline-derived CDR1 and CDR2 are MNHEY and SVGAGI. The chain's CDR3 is CASSSGGEGYTF. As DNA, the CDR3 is TGTGCCAGCAGTTCGGGAGGGGAAGGCTACACCTTC.

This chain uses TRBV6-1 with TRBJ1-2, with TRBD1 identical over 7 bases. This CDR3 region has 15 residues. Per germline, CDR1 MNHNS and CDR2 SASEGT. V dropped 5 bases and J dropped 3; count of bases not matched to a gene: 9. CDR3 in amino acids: CASSTRGVHHYGYTF. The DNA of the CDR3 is TGTGCCAGCAGTACCAGGGGGGTCCATCACTATGGCTACACCTTC.

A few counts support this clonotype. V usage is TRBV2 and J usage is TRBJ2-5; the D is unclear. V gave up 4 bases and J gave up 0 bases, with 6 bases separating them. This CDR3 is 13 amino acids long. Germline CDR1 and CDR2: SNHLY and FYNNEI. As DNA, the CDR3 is TGTGCCAGCAGTGCCACGAACCAAGAGACCCAGTACTTC. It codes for CASSATNQETQYF.

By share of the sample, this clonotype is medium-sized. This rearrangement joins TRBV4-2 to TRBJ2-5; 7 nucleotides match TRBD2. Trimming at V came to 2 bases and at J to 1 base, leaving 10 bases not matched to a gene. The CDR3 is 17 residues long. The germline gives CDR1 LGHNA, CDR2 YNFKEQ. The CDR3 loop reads CASSQNGLAASQETQYF. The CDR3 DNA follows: TGTGCCAGCAGCCAAAATGGGCTAGCGGCCTCCCAAGAGACCCAGTACTTC.

The chain's CDR3 is CASSSTQLTGSHTGELFF. DNA for the CDR3: TGTGCCAGCAGCTCGACCCAGTTGACAGGGTCGCACACCGGGGAGCTGTTTTTT. J is TRBJ2-2 and V is TRBV7-3; TRBD1 aligns across 7 bases. With 4 bases clipped from V and 3 bases from J, the junction kept 14 bases outside the gene matches. CDR3 size: 18 residues. Per the germline V gene, CDR1 is SGHTA and CDR2 is FQGTGA.

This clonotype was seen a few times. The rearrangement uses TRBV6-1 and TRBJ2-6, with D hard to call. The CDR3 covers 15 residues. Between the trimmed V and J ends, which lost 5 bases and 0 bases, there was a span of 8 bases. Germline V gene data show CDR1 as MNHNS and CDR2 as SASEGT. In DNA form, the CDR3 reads TGTGCCAGCAGTATTCAGGACTCTGGGGCCAACGTCCTGACTTTC. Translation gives CASSIQDSGANVLTF.

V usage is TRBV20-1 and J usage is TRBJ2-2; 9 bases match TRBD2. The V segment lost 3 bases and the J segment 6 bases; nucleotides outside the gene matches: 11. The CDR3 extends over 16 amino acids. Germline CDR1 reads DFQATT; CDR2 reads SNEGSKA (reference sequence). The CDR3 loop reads CSASDRRAGGAGELFF. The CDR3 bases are TGCAGTGCTAGTGACAGACGGGCGGGAGGGGCCGGGGAGCTGTTTTTT.

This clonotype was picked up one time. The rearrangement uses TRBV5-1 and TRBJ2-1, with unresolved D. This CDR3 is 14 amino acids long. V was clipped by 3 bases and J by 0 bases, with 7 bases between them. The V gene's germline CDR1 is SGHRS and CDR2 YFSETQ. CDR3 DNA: TGCGCCAGCAGCTCTCCTAGCTCCTACAATGAGCAGTTCTTC. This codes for CASSSPSSYNEQFF.

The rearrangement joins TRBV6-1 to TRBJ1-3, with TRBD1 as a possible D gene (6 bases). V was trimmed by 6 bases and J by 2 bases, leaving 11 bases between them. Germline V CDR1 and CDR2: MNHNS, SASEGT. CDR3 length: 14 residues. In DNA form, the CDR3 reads TGTGCCAGCAGACGGGCAGGGGCTGGAAACACCATATATTTT. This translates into CASRRAGAGNTIYF.